Below, 26 T cell receptor beta chains from the same sample are listed, as sequenced in a study of shared clonotypes between healthy human individuals. Sequencing was performed with immunoSEQ multiplex PCR; in TCRdb, only in-frame clones are kept and a portion is missing. The table has approximately 700,000 clones, 60% to 75% seen once; the top ten hold roughly 2%. The sample taken for sequencing was memory CD4+ T cells sorted from blood. The subset here: CD45RA-negative fraction. These receptors were collected from a woman aged 25 to 39 in good health.

The CDR3 DNA follows: TGTGCCAGCAGCCGACAGGGCGGACTTGGGTTGAATACGCAGTATTTT. Protein: CASSRQGGLGLNTQYF. The gene calls are TRBV7-2 and TRBJ2-3, with 7 positions matching TRBD1. CDR1 and CDR2 (germline): SGHTA, FQGNSA. The CDR3 has 16 residues. The V and J ends lost 5 bases and 7 bases, in that order; junction bases with no gene match: 15.

This clone was seen many times. The gene calls are TRBV11-2 and TRBJ1-2; 7 bases align to TRBD1. Trimming cost V 1 base and J 4 bases; bases outside gene matches: 3. CDR3 size: 14 residues. Germline CDR1 reads SGHAT; CDR2 reads FQNNGV. CDR3 sequence: CASSLATGTYGYTF. The CDR3 nucleotides are TGTGCCAGCAGCTTAGCGACAGGGACCTATGGCTACACCTTC. Looking up the rest from reference TRBV11-2 and TRBJ1-2 gives the full variable domain: EAGVAQSPRYKIIEKRQSVAFWCNPISGHATLYWYQQILGQGPKLLIQFQNNGVVDDSQLPKDRFSAERLKGVDSTLKIQPAKLEDSAVYLCASSLATGTYGYTFGSGTRLTVV.

This clone was observed a few times. V is TRBV28 and J is TRBJ2-5; D is undetermined. V gave up 3 bases and J gave up 5 bases, with 16 bases separating them. The CDR3 has 15 residues. Germline CDR1 MDHEN, CDR2 SYDVKM. The CDR3 DNA reads TGTGCCAGCAGTTTTCTTAGTAGCCGAACGGAGACCCAGTACTTC. This translates into CASSFLSSRTETQYF.

The rearrangement links TRBV4-2 to TRBJ2-4; 8 positions agree with TRBD2. Germline lookup yields CDR1 LGHNA and CDR2 YNFKEQ. The J segment lost 3 bases and the V segment lost 0 bases, leaving 10 bases of the junction unmatched. The CDR3 runs to 18 residues. CDR3 in DNA: TGTGCCAGCAGCCAAGAAAAGAGTAAGGGGACTAGCAAAAACATTCAGTACTTC. As protein: CASSQEKSKGTSKNIQYF.

This clone has more than one count but fewer than ten. V gene TRBV28 combines with J gene TRBJ2-6; D gene uncertain. Germline-derived CDR1 and CDR2 are MDHEN and SYDVKM. V was cut by 4 bases and J by 5 bases, with 6 bases left in between. The CDR3 totals 13 residues. The CDR3 here is CASSSPRANVLTF. CDR3 coding DNA: TGTGCCAGCAGTTCCCCGAGGGCCAACGTCCTGACTTTC.

The chain combines TRBV7-2 with TRBJ2-1; D ambiguous. The CDR3 extends over 14 amino acids. Trimming took 1 base from V and 3 from J, leaving 7 bases between them. Germline V CDR1 and CDR2: SGHTA, FQGNSA. CDR3 sequence: CASSLDIGYNEQFF. In DNA, the CDR3 is TGTGCCAGCAGCTTAGATATAGGCTACAATGAGCAGTTCTTC.

This chain uses TRBV7-9 with TRBJ1-2; TRBD1 matches 7 bases. CDR1 is SEHNR, CDR2 FQNEAQ, per germline (reference sequence). V dropped 4 bases and J dropped 5; count of bases not matched to a gene: 10. The CDR3 covers 15 residues. The CDR3 DNA follows: TGTGCCAGCAGCTACGGAGTCGGGACAGAATATGGCTACACCTTC. Translated, it gives CASSYGVGTEYGYTF.

CDR3 amino acids: CASRPLAGFGNEQFF. The CDR3 DNA follows: TGTGCCAGCAGGCCTCTAGCGGGATTTGGCAATGAGCAGTTCTTC. V usage is TRBV2 and J usage is TRBJ2-1, with 9 nucleotides matching TRBD2. Trimming removed 6 bases from V and 6 bases from J; junction bases left unmatched: 9. This CDR3 has 15 residues. Germline V gene sequence: CDR1 SNHLY, CDR2 FYNNEI.

The chain couples TRBV15 to TRBJ2-3; 9 bases map to TRBD1. The CDR3 contains 17 residues. From germline, CDR1 is LNHNV and CDR2 YYDKDF (reference sequence). J was trimmed by 1 base and V by 0 bases; bases with no gene match: 5. This CDR3 is CATSRDGRTGGTDTQYF. In DNA, the CDR3 is TGTGCCACCAGCAGAGATGGTCGGACAGGGGGCACAGATACGCAGTATTTT.

In DNA form, the CDR3 reads TGCGCCAGCAGCGCCCCCGGACTAGCGGGAGAATCCGGGGAGCTGTTTTTT. The encoded protein is CASSAPGLAGESGELFF. This chain links TRBV5-1 with TRBJ2-2, with 13 bases aligning to TRBD2. The CDR3 runs to 17 residues. The junction had 9 bases not matched to a gene; V was cut back by 4 bases and J by 6 bases. Germline CDR1 is SGHRS and CDR2 is YFSETQ.

This clone was detected once. CDR3 in DNA: TGTGCCATCTCAACCCCCTCGAGACCCTACGAGCAGTACTTC. Translating gives CAISTPSRPYEQYF. J is TRBJ2-7 and V is TRBV10-3; D unclear. Trimming took 8 bases from V and 2 from J, leaving 16 bases between them. Germline V CDR1 and CDR2: ENHRY, SYGVKD. This CDR3 region has 14 residues.

The V gene is TRBV5-8, the J gene TRBJ2-5; 14 bases align to TRBD2. The CDR3 loop spans 15 amino acids. After removal of 7 bases from V and 6 bases from J, the junction contained 8 bases not matched to a gene. Germline V gene sequence: CDR1 SGHTS, CDR2 YDEGEE. CDR3 DNA sequence: TGTGCCAGCCTAGGGACTAGCGGGAGAATGAAGACCCAGTACTTC. As protein: CASLGTSGRMKTQYF.

This clone was found once. The chain has TRBV25-1 and TRBJ2-7; D uncertain. V was pared by 1 base and J by 3 bases, with 4 bases between. CDR3 length equals 12 residues. The germline V gene encodes CDR1 MGHDK and CDR2 SYGVNS. The CDR3 DNA follows: TGTGCCAGCAGTGAATTTGGCTACGAGCAGTACTTC. Translated, it gives CASSEFGYEQYF.

Turning to this clone: This sample includes further DNA sequences coding for the same CDR3. J is TRBJ1-1 and V is TRBV28; TRBD1 matches at 10 bases. V lost 4 bases, J lost 5 bases, and 4 bases stayed unmatched. Germline V gene lookup returns CDR1 MDHEN and CDR2 SYDVKM. The CDR3 extends over 14 amino acids. The CDR3 sequence: CASSSTGGRTEAFF. As DNA, the CDR3 is TGTGCCAGCAGTTCGACAGGGGGCCGGACTGAAGCTTTCTTT. The full variable domain, completed using reference TRBV28 and TRBJ1-1, is DVKVTQSSRYLVKRTGEKVFLECVQDMDHENMFWYRQDPGLGLRLIYFSYDVKMKEKGDIPEGYSVSREKKERFSLILESASTNQTSMYLCASSSTGGRTEAFFGQGTRLTVV.

This chain joins TRBV30 and TRBJ1-5; tentative D call: TRBD1 (5 bases). CDR3 size: 15 residues. The ends were cut back, 0 bases at V and 2 bases at J, with 11 bases in the middle. CDR1 is GTSNPN and CDR2 is SVGIG in the germline V gene (reference sequence). CDR3 DNA sequence: TGTGCCTGGAGTGTCCTCAAAGGGGGCAATCAGCCCCAGCATTTT. Translating gives CAWSVLKGGNQPQHF.

The chain links TRBV5-1 to TRBJ1-2; D call uncertain. Trimming pared 2 bases from V and 1 base from J, leaving 12 bases between. The length of the CDR3 is 15 residues. Germline V CDR1 and CDR2: SGHRS, YFSETQ. The CDR3 sequence is CASSFSGQVNYGYTF. DNA of the CDR3: TGCGCCAGCAGCTTCTCAGGTCAAGTTAACTATGGCTACACCTTC.

This chain links TRBV18 with TRBJ2-1; 7 bases line up with TRBD1. The V and J ends lost 4 bases and 4 bases, in that order; junction bases with no gene match: 7. The germline CDR1 and CDR2 sequences are KGHSH and LQKENI. There are 15 residues in the CDR3. CDR3 protein: CASSLGGVGYNEQFF. CDR3 nucleotides: TGTGCCAGCTCACTAGGGGGCGTAGGTTACAATGAGCAGTTCTTC.

The V gene is TRBV5-4, the J gene TRBJ2-5; D unresolved. The CDR3 has 15 amino acids. Germline V CDR1 and CDR2: SGHNT, YYREEE (reference sequence). The V and J ends lost 0 bases and 1 base respectively, with 10 bases between them. CDR3 nucleotide sequence: TGTGCCAGCAGCTTGGGGCTTATGGGCCAAGAGACCCAGTACTTC. Residues: CASSLGLMGQETQYF.

The chain employs TRBV7-7 and TRBJ2-2; 12 bases fit TRBD1. The V gene end was trimmed by 6 bases and the J gene end by 8 bases; junction bases not matched to a gene: 7. The germline CDR1 and CDR2 sequences are SSHAT and FNYEAQ (reference sequence). The CDR3 loop spans 15 amino acids. The CDR3 DNA sequence: TGTGCCAGCAGGCCCCCGGGACAGGGGGCTGGGGAGCTGTTTTTT. Residues: CASRPPGQGAGELFF.

The chain joins TRBV7-8 to TRBJ2-5; 9 nucleotides align to TRBD2. The CDR3 is 18 amino acids. Germline-derived CDR1 and CDR2 are SGHVS and FQNEAQ. J lost 4 bases, V lost 3 bases, and 15 bases had no gene match. The CDR3 sequence is CASSFGRLAERIRETQYF. The CDR3 nucleotides read TGTGCCAGCAGCTTCGGCCGACTAGCGGAAAGAATCAGAGAGACCCAGTACTTC.

V and J are TRBV18 and TRBJ2-5; 9 bases map to TRBD2. CDR3 length: 15 amino acids. Germline V gene sequence: CDR1 KGHSH, CDR2 LQKENI. V dropped 5 bases and J dropped 3; count of bases not matched to a gene: 7. CDR3 in DNA: TGTGCCAGCTCAACGCAAGCGGGAGGAGAAGAGACCCAGTACTTC. Translation: CASSTQAGGEETQYF.

The rearrangement joins TRBV19 to TRBJ2-2; 8 bases agree with TRBD1. From germline, CDR1 is LNHDA and CDR2 SQIVND (reference sequence). This CDR3 is built from 15 residues. V shed 6 bases, J shed 4 bases, and the junction held 7 bases outside the gene matches. The CDR3 loop reads CASRRDRRGTGELFF. CDR3 in DNA: TGTGCCAGTAGACGGGACAGGCGGGGCACCGGGGAGCTGTTTTTT.

Points on this clone: This likely traces to a read error, being one base from a far larger clone. The chain has TRBV6-1 and TRBJ2-7, with unresolved D. In germline, CDR1 is MNHNS, CDR2 SASEGT. The CDR3 runs to 14 residues. CDR3 sequence reads: CASSVQSQNYGQYF. The CDR3 DNA follows: TGTGCCAGCAGTGTACAGAGTCAGAACTACGGGCAGTACTTC.

This clone was seen a few times. J is TRBJ1-4 and V is TRBV7-9; 9 nucleotides agree with TRBD1. The V gene end was trimmed by 4 bases and the J gene end by 6 bases; junction bases not matched to a gene: 9. CDR3 size: 16 residues. Germline V gene lookup returns CDR1 SEHNR and CDR2 FQNEAQ (reference sequence). In DNA, the CDR3 is TGTGCCAGCAGCTCCCCAACCCGGGACAGGGATGAAAAACTGTTTTTT. Its protein is CASSSPTRDRDEKLFF.

This chain joins TRBV28 and TRBJ1-4; TRBD1 agrees at 9 bases. This CDR3 comprises 16 residues. The ends lost 3 bases at V and 8 bases at J; junction bases unmatched: 10. Germline V CDR1 and CDR2: MDHEN, SYDVKM. The CDR3 DNA reads TGTGCCAGCAGTTTCGTGGGCGGACAGGGGAGAGAAAAACTGTTTTTT. It yields the protein CASSFVGGQGREKLFF.

The V call is TRBV28, the J call TRBJ1-4; possibly TRBD1 for D (5 bases). This CDR3 spans 13 amino acids. The V gene's germline CDR1 is MDHEN and CDR2 SYDVKM. V gave up 3 bases and J gave up 8 bases, with 10 bases separating them. The CDR3 spells CASSFNGAEKLFF. The CDR3, as DNA: TGTGCCAGCAGTTTCAATGGGGCCGAAAAACTGTTTTTT. The full variable domain, in which reference TRBV28 and TRBJ1-4 provide the parts outside the CDR3, is DVKVTQSSRYLVKRTGEKVFLECVQDMDHENMFWYRQDPGLGLRLIYFSYDVKMKEKGDIPEGYSVSREKKERFSLILESASTNQTSMYLCASSFNGAEKLFFGSGTQLSVL.